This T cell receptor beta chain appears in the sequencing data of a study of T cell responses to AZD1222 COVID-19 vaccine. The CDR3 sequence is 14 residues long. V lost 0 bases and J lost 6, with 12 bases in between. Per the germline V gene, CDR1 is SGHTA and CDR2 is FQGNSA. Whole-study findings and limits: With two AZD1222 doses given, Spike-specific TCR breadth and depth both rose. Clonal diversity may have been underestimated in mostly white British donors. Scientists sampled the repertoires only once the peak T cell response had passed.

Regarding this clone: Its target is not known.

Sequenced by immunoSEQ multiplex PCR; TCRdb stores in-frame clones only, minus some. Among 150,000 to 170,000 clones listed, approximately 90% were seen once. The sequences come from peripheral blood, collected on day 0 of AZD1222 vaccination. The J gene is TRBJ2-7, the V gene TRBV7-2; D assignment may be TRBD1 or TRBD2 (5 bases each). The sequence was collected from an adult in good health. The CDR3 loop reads CASSLAGTLGEQYF. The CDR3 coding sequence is TGTGCCAGCAGCTTAGCTGGGACCTTGGGCGAGCAGTACTTC.